These T cell receptor beta chains were read from a single sample in a study of patients and donors after allogeneic stem cell transplantation. TCRdb reprocessed the RT-PCR reads via MiXCR and lists one record per CDR3 protein. Counted here are 900,000 to 1,000,000 distinct CDR3 sequences, roughly 18% occurring once; the ten biggest clones make up roughly 6%. The sequencing sample was made of blood, either unsorted or a sorted T cell fraction (not recorded which). The receptor set was obtained from a human donor who was either an allogeneic HSCT recipient or a stem cell or donor lymphocyte infusion donor (not recorded which). It is not recorded whose cells these are; they may come from a transplant donor. Each CDR3 is given with its conserved first and last residue. The D gene is left open where the match is weak. Clone size is stated in some rows and not others, as once, few, many or a class when expanded.

TRBV4-2,NA,NA,TRBJ1-5,CASSQVQTGLQPQHF,TGTGCCAGCAGCCAAGTACAGACAGGATTGCAGCCCCAGCATTTT
TRBV2,few,NA,TRBJ2-3,CALWDYHTQYF,TGTGCCCTATGGGATTACCATACGCAGTATTTT
TRBV4-1,NA,NA,TRBJ2-7,CASSPLLGGSYEQYF,TGCGCCAGCAGCCCCCTTCTCGGCGGGTCCTACGAGCAGTACTTC
TRBV29-1,NA,NA,TRBJ2-7,CSVEGLTYEQYF,TGCAGCGTTGAAGGCCTGACCTACGAGCAGTACTTC
TRBV4-2,many,TRBD1,TRBJ2-2,CASSQLDLMDRGDGELFF,TGTGCCAGCAGCCAACTAGATCTAATGGACAGGGGGGACGGGGAGCTGTTTTTT
TRBV4-1,few,NA,TRBJ2-1,CASSQNTGTPGLLGNEQFF,TGCGCCAGCAGCCAGAACACCGGGACCCCCGGCTTGTTAGGCAATGAGCAGTTCTTC
TRBV12-3/TRBV12-4,NA,TRBD1,TRBJ1-5,CASSQTGGDQPQHF,TGTGCCAGCAGTCAAACAGGGGGGGATCAGCCCCAGCATTTT
TRBV18,NA,TRBD1,TRBJ2-7,CASSPTDRGFEQYF,TGTGCCAGCTCACCGACGGACAGGGGGTTCGAGCAGTACTTC
TRBV2,NA,NA,TRBJ1-6,CASSEGGGVNSPLHF,TGTGCCAGCAGTGAAGGGGGGGGAGTAAATTCACCCCTCCACTTT
TRBV30,NA,NA,TRBJ2-2,CAWSNIWVPGELFF,TGTGCCTGGAGCAATATCTGGGTTCCCGGGGAGCTGTTTTTT
TRBV5-5,NA,NA,TRBJ1-5,CASSLVVDQPQHF,TGTGCCAGCAGCTTGGTCGTAGATCAGCCCCAGCATTTT
TRBV2,NA,NA,TRBJ2-1,CASSEAGLKAEQFF,TGTGCCAGCAGTGAGGCGGGGCTCAAAGCTGAGCAGTTCTTC
TRBV5-1,NA,NA,TRBJ1-1,CASSLFTGGTEAFF,TGCGCCAGCAGCTTGTTTACGGGGGGTACTGAAGCTTTCTTT
TRBV6-5,NA,TRBD2,TRBJ2-6,CASSYRLAGGSGANVLTF,TGTGCCAGCAGCTACAGACTAGCGGGAGGGTCTGGGGCCAACGTCCTGACTTTC
TRBV20-1,NA,TRBD2,TRBJ2-7,CSARSRGGDSYEQYF,TGCAGTGCTAGATCACGGGGGGGGGATTCCTACGAGCAGTACTTC
TRBV12-3/TRBV12-4,NA,TRBD2,TRBJ2-5,CASSSGTETQYF,TGTGCCAGCAGTAGCGGGACAGAGACCCAGTACTTC
TRBV15,NA,TRBD1,TRBJ1-5,CATSRGGTVNQPQHF,TGTGCCACCAGCAGAGGGGGGACAGTCAATCAGCCCCAGCATTTT
TRBV20-1,few,TRBD1,TRBJ1-1,CSAYYRGNTEAFF,TGCAGTGCTTATTACAGGGGGAACACTGAAGCTTTCTTT
TRBV24-1,NA,TRBD2,TRBJ2-1,CATSDFAGGGGNEQFF,TGTGCCACCAGTGATTTTGCGGGGGGCGGGGGTAATGAGCAGTTCTTC
TRBV20-1,once,NA,TRBJ2-7,CSARRPYEQYF,TGCAGTGCTAGGCGGCCCTACGAGCAGTACTTC
TRBV5-1,NA,NA,TRBJ1-1,CASSPAVMNTEAFF,TGCGCCAGCAGCCCAGCCGTAATGAACACTGAAGCTTTCTTT
TRBV3-1,few,TRBD2,TRBJ2-2,CASSALTSGRLGELFF,TGTGCCAGCAGCGCACTGACTAGCGGGAGGCTCGGGGAGCTGTTTTTT
TRBV10-3,few,NA,TRBJ2-1,CAISESFSSYNEQFF,TGTGCCATCAGTGAGTCGTTTAGTTCCTACAATGAGCAGTTCTTC
TRBV30,once,NA,TRBJ1-2,CAWSVTRRVNYGYTF,TGTGCCTGGAGTGTCACTCGGCGGGTGAACTATGGCTACACCTTC
TRBV4-1,few,NA,TRBJ2-1,CASSHLLARNEQFF,TGCGCCAGCAGCCACTTACTAGCTCGCAATGAGCAGTTCTTC
TRBV6-1,few,NA,TRBJ2-5,CASRRTKQETQYF,TGTGCCAGCAGAAGGACAAAGCAAGAGACCCAGTACTTC
TRBV4-1,NA,NA,TRBJ1-1,CASSQGEGRRMAFF,TGCGCCAGCAGCCAAGGGGAGGGAAGGAGGATGGCTTTCTTT
TRBV15,NA,NA,TRBJ2-5,CATSRPEAEYQETQYF,TGTGCCACCAGCAGACCCGAGGCAGAATACCAAGAGACCCAGTACTTC
TRBV6-2/TRBV6-3,few,NA,TRBJ2-7,CASTQGNEQYF,TGTGCCAGCACCCAGGGGAACGAGCAGTACTTC
TRBV12-3/TRBV12-4,few,NA,TRBJ2-2,CASSLVRVDTGELFF,TGTGCCAGCAGTCTAGTCAGGGTCGACACCGGGGAGCTGTTTTTT
TRBV4-2,few,NA,TRBJ2-7,CASSQAISWDRFTSYEQYF,TGTGCCAGCAGCCAAGCTATCTCTTGGGACCGCTTCACCTCCTACGAGCAGTACTTC
TRBV18,NA,TRBD1,TRBJ2-7,CASSPTTGGSYEQYF,TGTGCCAGCTCACCAACCACAGGGGGATCCTACGAGCAGTACTTC
TRBV5-1,few,NA,TRBJ2-3,CASSSSPGSKAGDF,TGCGCCAGCAGCAGTTCGCCGGGATCCAAGGCTGGGGATTTT
TRBV6-1,few,NA,TRBJ1-6,CASIGDRSYNSPLHF,TGTGCCAGCATTGGTGACAGGTCCTATAATTCACCCCTCCACTTT
TRBV5-6,few,NA,TRBJ2-3,CASSSPVSDTQYF,TGTGCCAGCAGCTCACCGGTTTCAGATACGCAGTATTTT
TRBV18,few,NA,TRBJ2-7,CASSPGTLDEQYF,TGTGCCAGCTCACCCGGGACGTTGGACGAGCAGTACTTC
TRBV21-1,NA,NA,TRBJ1-1,CPKMARGGSTDTEAFF,TGTCCGAAGATGGCTAGGGGGGGGAGTACGGACACTGAAGCTTTCTTT
TRBV5-1,NA,NA,TRBJ2-1,CASSSGAIAYNEQFF,TGCGCCAGCAGTTCCGGGGCCATAGCCTACAATGAGCAGTTCTTC
TRBV20-1,NA,NA,TRBJ1-1,CSALYTEAFF,TGCAGTGCTTTGTACACTGAAGCTTTCTTT
TRBV29-1,NA,TRBD1,TRBJ2-1,CSVETGTHNEQFF,TGCAGCGTGGAGACAGGGACCCACAATGAGCAGTTCTTC